This T cell receptor beta chain was recovered during a study of blood T cells in healthy people across ages. Remarks on this clonotype: Its antigen is not identified. Since a much larger clone is just one base distant, this may be a read error.

Together with a sample-barcoded 5' primer, a J-beta primer mix was included in a second PCR lasting about 7 to 12 cycles. TCRdb re-analysed the 5' RACE reads in MiXCR, keeping a single row per CDR3 protein. The table records about 670,000 distinct CDR3 sequences, around two fifths of them present only once. Study-wide results and limits: Per-million-T-cell TCR beta diversity fell roughly linearly with age. Both naive CD4+ cell counts and diversity were greater in long-lived donors than in aged donors.

The specimen sequenced was blood. The receptor's source is an elderly man in good health.

In nucleotides, the CDR3 is TGTGCCGGCAGCCCCCCGACGGGCACATCCTACAATGAGCAGTTCTTC. Protein sequence: CAGSPPTGTSYNEQFF. V usage is TRBV12-3 or TRBV12-4 and J usage is TRBJ2-1; no clear D. The CDR3 is 16 amino acids.